The next 2 T cell receptor beta chains were all read from a single sample in a study of T cell changes during pregnancy in multiple sclerosis. Profiling relied on immunoSEQ multiplex PCR, and the TCRdb table lists in-frame clones only, not all of them. This sample has about 61,000 clones, with around 90% found just once. Sample: peripheral blood, taken in the first trimester of pregnancy. The receptors originated from a female donor with multiple sclerosis, enrolled in a pregnancy study.

As regards this clone: Other DNA sequences within the sample encode an identical CDR3. The chain recombines TRBV5-1 with TRBJ2-3, with D perhaps matching TRBD1 (5 bases). Germline CDR1 and CDR2: SGHRS and YFSETQ. V lost 4 bases to trimming and J lost 2 bases, with 8 bases between them. The CDR3 spans 13 residues. CDR3 DNA: TGCGCCAGCAGCACAGGCCTCACAGATACGCAGTATTTT. Protein sequence: CASSTGLTDTQYF.

The gene calls are TRBV28 and TRBJ2-3, with 11 nucleotides matching TRBD2. The CDR3 is made up of 16 amino acids. Losses at the gene ends were 3 bases for V and 0 bases for J; bases not matched to a gene: 2. Germline V CDR1 and CDR2: MDHEN, SYDVKM. CDR3 loop: CASSFSGRVSTDTQYF. CDR3 DNA: TGTGCCAGCAGTTTTAGCGGGAGGGTGAGCACAGATACGCAGTATTTT.